These 19 T cell receptor beta chains were all obtained from the same sample, sequenced in a study of blood T cell repertoires in COVID-19. The method was immunoSEQ multiplex PCR; TCRdb's version includes in-frame clones alone and lacks a portion of them. Here the sample spans some 200,000 clones, 85% to 90% being singletons. Sequences were obtained from peripheral blood. These receptors originate from a woman between 55 and 75 years old with COVID-19, enrolled during active disease.

This clone showed up just once. The chain has TRBV10-2 and TRBJ2-7; tentatively, D is TRBD2 (6 bases). The CDR3 covers 15 residues. CDR1 WSHSY and CDR2 SAAADI come from the germline V gene. V gave up 2 bases and J gave up 2 bases, with 13 bases separating them. In DNA form, the CDR3 reads TGCGCCAGCAGTGAGCTTGGCGGGAAGGCCTACGAGCAGTACTTC. Translating gives CASSELGGKAYEQYF.

This chain joins TRBV27 and TRBJ1-3; 8 positions match TRBD1. This CDR3 has 14 residues. Germline CDR1 is MNHEY and CDR2 is SMNVEV (reference sequence). J gave up 2 bases and V 4 bases, and 1 base lay outside the gene matches. The CDR3 DNA sequence: TGTGCCAGCAGTTGGACAGGGACTGGAAACACCATATATTTT. Translation: CASSWTGTGNTIYF.

The chain is built from TRBV12-3 or TRBV12-4 and TRBJ2-3; no clear D gene. V was pared by 8 bases and J by 2 bases, with 5 bases between. CDR3 length equals 11 residues. The CDR3 DNA is TGTGCCAGCTCCTCCACAGATACGCAGTATTTT. Translating it yields CASSSTDTQYF.

The gene calls are TRBV6-5 and TRBJ1-4; D is undetermined. The length of the CDR3 is 15 residues. V dropped 0 bases and J dropped 4 bases, with 9 bases sitting between them. Germline V gene sequence: CDR1 MNHEY, CDR2 SVGAGI. Here the CDR3 reads CASSYSLIGNEKLFF. The CDR3 region has the DNA TGTGCCAGCAGTTACTCTTTAATCGGTAATGAAAAACTGTTTTTT.

The chain uses TRBV10-3 and TRBJ1-1; TRBD1 might be the D (6 bases). Trimming took off 11 bases at V and 4 bases at J, with 20 bases between the two ends. The CDR3 extends over 14 amino acids. Germline CDR1 is ENHRY and CDR2 is SYGVKD. As DNA, the CDR3 is TGTGCCGTTAAAAGGGGGTTTGCTGGCACTGAAGCTTTCTTT. As protein: CAVKRGFAGTEAFF.

V is TRBV21-1 and J is TRBJ1-5; TRBD1 reflects the table's D call only, with no check against the DNA. TRBV21-1 is a documented pseudogene. The CDR3 extends over 15 amino acids. The CDR3 region is CASSRRTGKNQPQHF. In nucleotides, the CDR3 is TGTGCCAGCAGCCGCCGGACAGGGAAAAATCAGCCCCAGCATTTT.

The genes are TRBV7-2 and TRBJ1-5, with D uncertain. The CDR3 is made up of 15 amino acids. The germline V gene has CDR1 SGHTA and CDR2 FQGNSA. V lost 1 base, J lost 0 bases, and 7 bases lay in between. In nucleotides, the CDR3 is TGTGCCAGCAGCTTAGACACCAATAGCAATCAGCCCCAGCATTTT. It is translated as CASSLDTNSNQPQHF.

This clone was detected only a few times. The chain has TRBV6-5 and TRBJ1-1; TRBD1 matches 9 bases. The length of the CDR3 is 13 residues. Germline V gene sequence: CDR1 MNHEY, CDR2 SVGAGI. V lost 4 bases, J lost 5 bases, and 2 bases stayed unmatched. CDR3 sequence: CASSSGTGTEAFF. The CDR3 DNA is TGTGCCAGCAGTTCCGGGACAGGGACTGAAGCTTTCTTT.

The chain couples TRBV6-5 to TRBJ2-7; 9 positions match TRBD1. The ends lost 0 bases at V and 4 bases at J; junction bases unmatched: 4. CDR3 size: 15 residues. From germline, CDR1 is MNHEY and CDR2 SVGAGI. The CDR3 coding sequence is TGTGCCAGCAGTTACTCGGGGACAGGGTCGTACGAGCAGTACTTC. Its protein is CASSYSGTGSYEQYF.

This clone showed up just a few times. This sequence joins TRBV6-5 and TRBJ2-7, with no clear D. CDR3 length: 15 residues. Trimming cost V 2 bases and J 5 bases, with 16 bases left between them. Germline V CDR1 and CDR2: MNHEY, SVGAGI. CDR3 coding DNA: TGTGCCAGCAGTTACCGCCCGGTCCTTTCGGACGAGCAGTACTTC. Protein: CASSYRPVLSDEQYF.

The V gene is TRBV9, the J gene TRBJ2-3; tentatively, D is TRBD2 (6 bases). Germline CDR1 SGDLS, CDR2 YYNGEE. The V end was cut by 4 bases, the J end by 4 bases, with 16 bases between. There are 15 residues in the CDR3. CDR3 residues: CASSIWTTPPDTQYF. The CDR3, as DNA: TGTGCCAGCAGCATTTGGACTACCCCCCCAGATACGCAGTATTTT.

V gene TRBV7-9 combines with J gene TRBJ1-1, with D perhaps TRBD1 (5 bases). V gave up 2 bases and J gave up 1 base, with 20 bases separating them. This CDR3 has 18 amino acids. Germline CDR1 is SEHNR and CDR2 is FQNEAQ (reference sequence). The CDR3 nucleotides read TGTGCCAGCAGCTTATCCCCACGAGGGGAGGGCCCGAACACTGAAGCTTTCTTT. It specifies CASSLSPRGEGPNTEAFF.

V and J are TRBV5-1 and TRBJ2-4; tentative D call: TRBD2 (6 bases). V shed 0 bases and J shed 9 bases, with 13 bases lying between them. The germline CDR1 and CDR2 sequences are SGHRS and YFSETQ. There are 14 residues in the CDR3. CDR3 in amino acids: CASSLGLEGSIQYF. The CDR3 nucleotides are TGCGCCAGCAGCTTGGGCCTGGAGGGGAGCATTCAGTACTTC.

V and J are TRBV19 and TRBJ1-4; possibly TRBD1 for D (5 bases). V lost 3 bases and J 11 bases, leaving 16 bases between the germline ends. CDR1 LNHDA and CDR2 SQIVND come from the germline V gene (reference sequence). The CDR3 is 14 amino acids. CDR3 sequence reads: CASSIDSRGMKLFF. CDR3 in DNA: TGTGCCAGTAGTATCGACAGCCGGGGGATGAAACTGTTTTTT.

The rearrangement links TRBV19 to TRBJ1-2; 7 nucleotides agree with TRBD1. CDR3 length: 17 amino acids. After removal of 0 bases from V and 8 bases from J, the junction contained 15 bases not matched to a gene. Germline lookup yields CDR1 LNHDA and CDR2 SQIVND (reference sequence). In DNA form, the CDR3 reads TGTGCCAGTAGTATAGATCGCCCCCGACAGGGCCTGGGGGGCTACACCTTC. Amino acid sequence: CASSIDRPRQGLGGYTF.

The rearrangement uses TRBV18 and TRBJ1-4; D perhaps matches TRBD1 (6 bases). The CDR3 has 15 amino acids. V shed 2 bases and J shed 7 bases, with 14 bases lying between them. Germline V gives CDR1 KGHSH, CDR2 LQKENI. CDR3 region: CASSPFKQGAEKLFF. The CDR3 DNA reads as TGTGCCAGCTCACCATTTAAACAGGGTGCTGAAAAACTGTTTTTT. The whole variable domain, filled in from reference TRBV18 and TRBJ1-4, reads NAGVMQNPRHLVRRRGQEARLRCSPMKGHSHVYWYRQLPEEGLKFMVYLQKENIIDESGMPKERFSAEFPKEGPSILRIQQVVRGDSAAYFCASSPFKQGAEKLFFGSGTQLSVL.

The chain carries TRBV10-3 and TRBJ1-5; TRBD1 might be the D (5 bases). Germline lookup yields CDR1 ENHRY and CDR2 SYGVKD. The V gene lost 3 bases and the J gene lost 2 bases, with 8 bases spanning the gap. This CDR3 is 14 amino acids long. The CDR3 DNA follows: TGTGCCATCAGTGATGCGGGGCGCAATCAGCCCCAGCATTTT. Translated, it gives CAISDAGRNQPQHF.

The genes are TRBV28 and TRBJ2-5, with TRBD2 matching 7 bases. V lost 6 bases, J lost 5 bases, and 9 bases stayed unmatched. The germline gives CDR1 MDHEN, CDR2 SYDVKM. The CDR3 totals 14 residues. CDR3: CASRGPAGLETQYF. Here the CDR3 DNA reads TGTGCCAGCAGGGGGCCAGCGGGACTGGAGACCCAGTACTTC. The entire variable domain, with the rest obtained from reference TRBV28 and TRBJ2-5, is as follows: DVKVTQSSRYLVKRTGEKVFLECVQDMDHENMFWYRQDPGLGLRLIYFSYDVKMKEKGDIPEGYSVSREKKERFSLILESASTNQTSMYLCASRGPAGLETQYFGPGTRLLVL.

The sample holds a few counts of this clone. V and J are TRBV7-2 and TRBJ2-7, with TRBD2 matching over 10 bases. In germline, CDR1 is SGHTA, CDR2 FQGNSA. Trimming took 2 bases from V and 3 from J; bases not matched to a gene: 1. The CDR3 consists of 14 residues. This CDR3 is CASSLRLAGYEQYF. Written as DNA, the CDR3 is TGTGCCAGCAGCTTAAGACTAGCGGGCTACGAGCAGTACTTC.